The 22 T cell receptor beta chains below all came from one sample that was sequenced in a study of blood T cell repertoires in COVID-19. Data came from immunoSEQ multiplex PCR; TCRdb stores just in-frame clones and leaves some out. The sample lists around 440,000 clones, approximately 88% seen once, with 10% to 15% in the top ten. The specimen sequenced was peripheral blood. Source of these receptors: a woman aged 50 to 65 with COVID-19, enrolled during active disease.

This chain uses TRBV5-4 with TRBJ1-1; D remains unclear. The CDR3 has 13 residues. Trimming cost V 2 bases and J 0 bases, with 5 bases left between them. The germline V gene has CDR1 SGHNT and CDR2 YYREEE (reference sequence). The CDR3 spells CASSFQMNTEAFF. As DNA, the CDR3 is TGTGCCAGCAGCTTCCAGATGAACACTGAAGCTTTCTTT.

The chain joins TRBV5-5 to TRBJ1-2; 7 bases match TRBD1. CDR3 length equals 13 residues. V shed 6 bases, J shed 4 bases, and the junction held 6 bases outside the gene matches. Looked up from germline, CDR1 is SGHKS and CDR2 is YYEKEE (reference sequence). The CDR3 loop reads CASIPGQSYGYTF. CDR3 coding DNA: TGTGCCAGCATCCCGGGACAGAGCTATGGCTACACCTTC.

CDR3 sequence reads: CASSLGHSSSYNSPLHF. DNA of the CDR3: TGTGCCAGCAGTCTGGGACACTCGAGCTCCTATAATTCACCCCTCCACTTT. The chain combines TRBV28 with TRBJ1-6, with D possibly being TRBD1 (6 bases). Per germline, CDR1 MDHEN and CDR2 SYDVKM. The V end lost 5 bases, the J end lost 0 bases, and 14 bases lay between the germline ends. The CDR3 sequence is 17 residues long.

The CDR3 DNA follows: TGTGCCAGCAGCGCCCGGGACAGGGGGCGCTGGGCTGGAAACACCATATATTTT. The encoded protein is CASSARDRGRWAGNTIYF. The chain is built from TRBV9 and TRBJ1-3; 12 bases match TRBD1. Germline lookup yields CDR1 SGDLS and CDR2 YYNGEE. V trimming: 3 bases; J trimming: 2 bases; junction bases outside the gene matches: 9. This CDR3 has 18 residues.

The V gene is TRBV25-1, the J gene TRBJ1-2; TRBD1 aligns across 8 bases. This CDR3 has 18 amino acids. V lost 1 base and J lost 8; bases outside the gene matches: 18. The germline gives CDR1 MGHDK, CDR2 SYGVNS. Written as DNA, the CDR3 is TGTGCCAGCAGTGAATCTAGCACGGGACAGGATTTTTTACGGGGCTACACCTTC. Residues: CASSESSTGQDFLRGYTF.

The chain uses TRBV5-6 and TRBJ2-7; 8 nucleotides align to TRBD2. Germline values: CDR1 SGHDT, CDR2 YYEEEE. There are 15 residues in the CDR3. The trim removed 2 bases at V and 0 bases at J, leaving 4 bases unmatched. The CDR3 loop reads CASSFLLAASYEQYF. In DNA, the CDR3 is TGTGCCAGCAGCTTTTTACTAGCGGCCTCCTACGAGCAGTACTTC.

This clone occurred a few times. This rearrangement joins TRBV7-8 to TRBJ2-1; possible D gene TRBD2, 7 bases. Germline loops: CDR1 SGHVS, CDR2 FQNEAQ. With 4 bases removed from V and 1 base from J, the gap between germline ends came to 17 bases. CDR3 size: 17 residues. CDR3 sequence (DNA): TGTGCCAGCAGCTCCGAGGGGGGGCCTCTTTCCTACAATGAGCAGTTCTTC. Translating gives CASSSEGGPLSYNEQFF.

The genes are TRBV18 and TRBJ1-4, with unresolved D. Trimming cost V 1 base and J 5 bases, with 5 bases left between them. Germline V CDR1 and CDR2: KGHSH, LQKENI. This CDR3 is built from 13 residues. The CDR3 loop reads CASSPLGNEKLFF. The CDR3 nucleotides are TGTGCCAGCTCACCACTGGGCAATGAAAAACTGTTTTTT.

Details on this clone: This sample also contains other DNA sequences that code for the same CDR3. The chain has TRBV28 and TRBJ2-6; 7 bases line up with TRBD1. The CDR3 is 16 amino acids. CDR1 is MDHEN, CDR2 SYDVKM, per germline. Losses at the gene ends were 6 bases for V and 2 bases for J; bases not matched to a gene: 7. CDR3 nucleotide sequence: TGTGCCAGCAGCCTGCCCGGGACAGCTGGGGCCAACGTCCTGACTTTC. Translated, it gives CASSLPGTAGANVLTF.

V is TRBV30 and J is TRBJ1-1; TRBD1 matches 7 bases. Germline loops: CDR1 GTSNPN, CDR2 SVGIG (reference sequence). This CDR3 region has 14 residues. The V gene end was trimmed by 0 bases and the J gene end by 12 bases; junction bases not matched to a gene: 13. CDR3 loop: CAWSVGDSVASTFF. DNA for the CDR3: TGTGCCTGGAGTGTAGGGGACAGTGTGGCGAGTACTTTCTTT.

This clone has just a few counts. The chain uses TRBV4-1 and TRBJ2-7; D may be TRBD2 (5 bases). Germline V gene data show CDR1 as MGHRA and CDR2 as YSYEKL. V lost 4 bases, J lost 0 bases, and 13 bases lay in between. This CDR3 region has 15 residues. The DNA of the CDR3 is TGCGCCAGCAGCCCCGCCCGTGGAGGCTCCTACGAGCAGTACTTC. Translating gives CASSPARGGSYEQYF.

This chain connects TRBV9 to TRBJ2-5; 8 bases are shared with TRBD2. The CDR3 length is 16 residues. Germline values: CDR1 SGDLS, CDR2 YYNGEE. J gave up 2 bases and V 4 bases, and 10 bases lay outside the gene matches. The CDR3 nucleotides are TGTGCCAGCAGCCCCCGGGGCGGGGGGTTTCAAGAGACCCAGTACTTC. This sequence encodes CASSPRGGGFQETQYF.

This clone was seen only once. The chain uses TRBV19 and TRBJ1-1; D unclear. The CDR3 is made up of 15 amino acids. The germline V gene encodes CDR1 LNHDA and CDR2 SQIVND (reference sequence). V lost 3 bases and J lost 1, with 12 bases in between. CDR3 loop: CASSISTFQNTEAFF. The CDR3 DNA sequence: TGTGCCAGTAGTATTTCCACTTTCCAGAACACTGAAGCTTTCTTT.

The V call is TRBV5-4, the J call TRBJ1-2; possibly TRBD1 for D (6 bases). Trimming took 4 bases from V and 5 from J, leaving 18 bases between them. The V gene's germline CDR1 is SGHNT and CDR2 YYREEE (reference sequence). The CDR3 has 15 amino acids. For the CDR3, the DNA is TGTGCCAGCAGCCCCAGGGCGCGGGGGGCATATGGCTACACCTTC. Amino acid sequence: CASSPRARGAYGYTF.

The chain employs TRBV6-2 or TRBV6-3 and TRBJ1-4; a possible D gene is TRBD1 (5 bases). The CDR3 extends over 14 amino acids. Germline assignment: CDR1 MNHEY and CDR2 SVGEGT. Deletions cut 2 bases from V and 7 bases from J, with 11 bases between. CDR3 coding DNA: TGTGCCAGCAGTTACGCGGGGGTTGGTGAAAAACTGTTTTTT. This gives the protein CASSYAGVGEKLFF.

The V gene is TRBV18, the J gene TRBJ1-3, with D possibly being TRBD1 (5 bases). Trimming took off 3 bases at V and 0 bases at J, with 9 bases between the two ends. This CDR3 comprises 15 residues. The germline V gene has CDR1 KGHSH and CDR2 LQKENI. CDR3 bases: TGTGCCAGCTCACCGGGGCAGCCCTCTGGAAACACCATATATTTT. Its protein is CASSPGQPSGNTIYF.

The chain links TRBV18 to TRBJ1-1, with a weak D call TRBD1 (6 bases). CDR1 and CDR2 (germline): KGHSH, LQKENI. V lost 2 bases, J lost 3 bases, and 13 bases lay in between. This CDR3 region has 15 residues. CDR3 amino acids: CASSPGGEMDTEAFF. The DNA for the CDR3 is TGTGCCAGCTCACCAGGGGGCGAGATGGACACTGAAGCTTTCTTT.

The CDR3, as DNA: TGTGCCAGTAGTTCCGGGACAGGGTTTGCTGAAGCTTTCTTT. This encodes CASSSGTGFAEAFF. The gene calls are TRBV19 and TRBJ1-1; 9 nucleotides match TRBD1. The CDR3 has 14 residues. Germline CDR1 is LNHDA and CDR2 is SQIVND (reference sequence). V was pared by 5 bases and J by 6 bases, with 7 bases of the junction left unmatched.

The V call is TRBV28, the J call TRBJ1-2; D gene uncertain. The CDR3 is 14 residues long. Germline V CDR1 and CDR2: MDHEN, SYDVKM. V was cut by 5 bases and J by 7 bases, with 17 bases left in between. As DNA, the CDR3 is TGTGCCAGCAGTGGTGTTCGTGCCGAGGCTGGCTACACCTTC. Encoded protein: CASSGVRAEAGYTF.

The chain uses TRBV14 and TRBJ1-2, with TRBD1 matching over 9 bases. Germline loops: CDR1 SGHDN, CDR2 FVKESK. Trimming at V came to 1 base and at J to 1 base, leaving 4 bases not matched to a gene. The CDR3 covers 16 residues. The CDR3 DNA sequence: TGTGCCAGCAGCCAAGGGGGGACAGGGTTTAACTATGGCTACACCTTC. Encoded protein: CASSQGGTGFNYGYTF.

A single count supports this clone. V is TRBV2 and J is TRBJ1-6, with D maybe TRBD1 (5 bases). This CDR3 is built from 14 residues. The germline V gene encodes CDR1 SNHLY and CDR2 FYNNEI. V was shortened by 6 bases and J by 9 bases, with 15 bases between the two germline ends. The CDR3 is CASRLGPGVSPLHF. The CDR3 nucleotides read TGTGCCAGCAGGCTGGGGCCTGGGGTTTCACCCCTCCACTTT.

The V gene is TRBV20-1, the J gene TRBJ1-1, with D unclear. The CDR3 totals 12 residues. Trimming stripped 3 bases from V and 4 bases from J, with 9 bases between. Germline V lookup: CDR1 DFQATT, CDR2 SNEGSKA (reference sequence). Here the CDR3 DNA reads TGCAGTGCTAGTGGGGAGGCCACTGAAGCTTTCTTT. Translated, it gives CSASGEATEAFF.